These 4 T cell receptor beta chains originate from one sample sequenced in a study of T-cell memory formation after mild COVID-19. TCRdb used MiXCR to reprocess the 5' RACE reads, holding one entry per CDR3 protein. Among around 320,000 distinct CDR3 sequences listed, 14% were seen once. The specimen was PBMCs or a T cell subset sorted from them (not recorded which). The receptors were gathered from a man in his late teens or twenties who had mild COVID-19 (a few samples of this study predate the infection). Cell type and time point are not known.

This clonotype was counted between two and nine times. The CDR3 DNA is TGCGCCAGCAGCCCCGAGAGGACAGCGCTAAATCTCCACTTT. Protein: CASSPERTALNLHF. The J gene is TRBJ1-6, the V gene TRBV4-1, with D perhaps TRBD1 (6 bases). Germline loops: CDR1 MGHRA, CDR2 YSYEKL. The CDR3 length is 14 residues. V shed 4 bases and J shed 16 bases, with 20 bases lying between them.

This chain links TRBV7-9 with TRBJ2-7; 10 bases are shared with TRBD1. The length of the CDR3 is 16 residues. CDR1 is SEHNR, CDR2 FQNEAQ, per germline (reference sequence). J was trimmed by 0 bases and V by 5 bases; bases with no gene match: 7. The CDR3 bases are TGTGCCAGCAGCCGACGGGGGGACAGGGGCTCCTACGAGCAGTACTTC. Its translation is CASSRRGDRGSYEQYF.

This clonotype was detected a few times. It is unclear where the CDR3 begins or ends on the DNA, so no DNA is shown, and the CDR3 is as TCRdb lists it. This sequence joins TRBV6-5 and TRBJ1-5; the table names TRBD1, a call not compared with the DNA. CDR1 is MNHEY, CDR2 SVGAGI, per germline. With termini counted, the CDR3 has 18 amino acids. CDR3: CASSPRLWTRISNQPQHF.

This clonotype was detected only a few times. The CDR3 reads CASSSPGQGQNTEAFF. The CDR3 bases are TGTGCCAGCAGCTCCCCGGGACAGGGGCAGAACACTGAAGCTTTCTTT. This chain joins TRBV5-5 and TRBJ1-1; 10 bases fit TRBD1. J gave up 1 base and V 3 bases, and 6 bases lay outside the gene matches. Germline V gives CDR1 SGHKS, CDR2 YYEKEE (reference sequence). This CDR3 is built from 16 residues.